This T cell receptor beta chain was identified during a study of T cell responses to AZD1222 COVID-19 vaccine. There are 13 residues in the CDR3. J gave up 4 bases and V 5 bases, and 3 bases lay outside the gene matches. Germline loops: CDR1 MNHEY, CDR2 SVGEGT. A remark on this clone: Antigen unknown.

Study-wide findings and caveats: No repertoire was sampled before or during the peak T cell response, only after it.

The assay was immunoSEQ multiplex PCR, and TCRdb's table has in-frame clones only and misses some. The sample lists 150,000 or so clones; about 90% were seen once. The material sequenced was peripheral blood, taken on day 0 of AZD1222 vaccination. The source is an adult in good health. V is TRBV6-2 or TRBV6-3 and J is TRBJ1-1; TRBD1 aligns across 8 bases. The CDR3 protein is CASSADRGTEAFF. In DNA, the CDR3 is TGTGCCAGCAGTGCCGACAGGGGCACTGAAGCTTTCTTT.